This TCR beta chain was recovered during a study of T cells after yellow fever vaccination. Study outcomes and limitations: A large majority of primary-vaccination clones showed up again after the booster (around 95% CD4, around 90% CD8). The study noted that FACS-sorted repertoires could contain abundant clonotypes contaminating from the bulk population.

This clonotype was detected many times. Antigen: not known. Conversion of TCR transcripts into cDNA relied on 5'RACE template switching, which added a universal primer site and UMIs. TCRdb recomputed calls from the 5' RACE reads with MiXCR, one row per CDR3 protein. Found here are a few hundred thousand distinct CDR3 sequences, 7.5% to 9% of them singletons; the top ten hold about 3%. V was trimmed by 3 bases and J by 12 bases, leaving 10 bases between them. This CDR3 has 10 residues. The germline V gene has CDR1 DFQATT and CDR2 SNEGSKA (reference sequence). The TCR originated in a man between 18 and 35 years old who received the YFV17D yellow fever vaccine. The chain uses TRBV20-1 and TRBJ2-3, with D hard to call. Sequencing was performed on CD4+ T cells sorted from PBMCs, taken 5 days after the yellow fever booster vaccination. CDR3 protein: CSASWNGQYF. The CDR3 DNA follows: TGCAGTGCTAGTTGGAATGGTCAGTATTTT.